A selection of T cell receptor beta chains follows, all from one sample in a study of cytomegalovirus exposure and HLA in healthy donors. Clones were sequenced by immunoSEQ multiplex PCR, and TCRdb holds only the in-frame ones, with some missing. This repertoire shows some 150,000 clones, 70% to 85% found once; its top ten account for 2.1%. Sequencing was carried out using PBMCs. The receptors derive from a man in his thirties or forties in good health and CMV-seronegative. Both conserved end residues are part of each CDR3. A D gene is named only where the DNA matches it firmly. Size is omitted from some rows. Given values are once, few, many or a class for expanded clones.

v_call	clone_size	d_call	j_call	cdr3_nt	cdr3_aa
TRBV30	few	NA	TRBJ1-2	TGTGCCTGGAGGGGGGGGTCCTATGGCTACACCTTC	CAWRGGSYGYTF
TRBV28	NA	NA	TRBJ1-2	TGTGCCAGCAGGCCCTCCCAGGAGGCGCTCAATGGCTACACCTTC	CASRPSQEALNGYTF
TRBV27	NA	TRBD1	TRBJ2-7	TGTGCCAGCAGTCCACCCGGGACAGGGGGCTACGAGCAGTACTTC	CASSPPGTGGYEQYF
TRBV7-9	NA	TRBD2	TRBJ2-5	TGTGCCAGCAGCACGACTAGCGGGGGCGGTGGAGAGACCCAGTACTTC	CASSTTSGGGGETQYF
TRBV2	NA	TRBD1	TRBJ1-5	TGTGCCAGCAGTGTTGGAGGAGGGGGCAGCAATCAGCCCCAGCATTTT	CASSVGGGGSNQPQHF
TRBV7-3	NA	TRBD1	TRBJ2-6	TGTGCCAGCAGCTTCACCGGGACAGCATACTCTGGGGCCAACGTCCTGACTTTC	CASSFTGTAYSGANVLTF
TRBV7-2	NA	TRBD1	TRBJ2-7	TGTGCCAGCAGCTTATTCATGACAGGGACCTACGGGCAGTACTTC	CASSLFMTGTYGQYF
TRBV30	NA	TRBD1	TRBJ1-2	TGTGCCTGGAGTGTACAATTCTGGCAGGGGGTAGCTAACTATGGCTACACCTTC	CAWSVQFWQGVANYGYTF
TRBV6-5	NA	NA	TRBJ2-7	TGTGCCAGCAGTTACTCGGAGGGCAGCCTATCCTACGAGCAGTACTTC	CASSYSEGSLSYEQYF
TRBV11-3	NA	TRBD2	TRBJ2-7	TGTGCCAGCAGCCCGAAAGGGGCGGGGGGCCATTATCGGCCGTACTTC	CASSPKGAGGHYRPYF
TRBV28	NA	TRBD1	TRBJ1-1	TGTGCCAGCAGTGACCGGGACAGGGGACAGAACACTGAAGCTTTCTTT	CASSDRDRGQNTEAFF
TRBV15	NA	TRBD1	TRBJ2-2	TGTGCCACCTCCACAGGGGTCGGGGAGCTGTTTTTT	CATSTGVGELFF
TRBV29-1	once	NA	TRBJ1-2	TGCAGCGTTCGCGACAGGACGTGGGGCTACACCTTC	CSVRDRTWGYTF
TRBV6-6	NA	NA	TRBJ2-7	TGTGCCAGCCACCGAGGTCCAAGAGATAACTACGAGCAGTACTTC	CASHRGPRDNYEQYF
TRBV11-2	NA	NA	TRBJ2-7	TGTGCCAGCAGCTTGTCCACAGGGATCTACGAGCAGTACTTC	CASSLSTGIYEQYF
TRBV14	NA	NA	TRBJ2-3	TGTGCCAGCAGCCCGAGACAGCTACTAACGGGCGCAGATACGCAGTATTTT	CASSPRQLLTGADTQYF
TRBV28	NA	NA	TRBJ1-1	TGTGCCAGCAGACCTCCAGGGTACGGGAACACTGAAGCTTTCTTT	CASRPPGYGNTEAFF
TRBV6-5	once	TRBD1	TRBJ1-6	TGTGCCAGCAGTCCCACAGGGGCCGGAGATTCACCCCTCCACTTT	CASSPTGAGDSPLHF
TRBV14	NA	NA	TRBJ1-1	TGTGCCAGCAGCGAGCGACCCTTGAACACTGAAGCTTTCTTT	CASSERPLNTEAFF
TRBV29-1	NA	TRBD1	TRBJ2-3	TGCAGCGTGGGACAGGGGGCATCGGATACGCAGTATTTT	CSVGQGASDTQYF
TRBV7-9	NA	NA	TRBJ2-1	TGTGCCAGCACCCCTACGGGATACTCCTACAATGAGCAGTTCTTC	CASTPTGYSYNEQFF
TRBV6-1	NA	NA	TRBJ1-1	TGTGCCAGCAGTGAAACTTACACTGAAGCTTTCTTT	CASSETYTEAFF
TRBV4-3	NA	TRBD1	TRBJ1-2	TGCGCCAGCAGCCAAGAAGGGGACAGCTTTGGCTACACCTTC	CASSQEGDSFGYTF